This T cell receptor (beta chain) was captured by sequencing in a study of CD4 T cells in relation to SARS-CoV-2 and coronaviruses. Unexposed donor CD4+ T cells date from about 2011-2018, before the COVID-19 pandemic. CD4+ T cells were isolated from the cells after about ten days of culture. The data were produced by immunoSEQ multiplex PCR, yet TCRdb's version contains in-frame clones alone and is incomplete. Of 20,000 to 25,000 clones in the sample, 76% are singletons; the top ten hold roughly 22%. With V trimmed by 5 bases and J by 6 bases, 4 bases remained unmatched. Germline V CDR1 and CDR2: SGHTA, FQGTGA. The CDR3 sequence is 15 residues long. Comments on this clone: Its antigen is unidentified.

Sequenced: CD4+ T cells from PBMCs, cultured in vitro. The sequence was collected from a human donor in good health. The V call is TRBV7-3, the J call TRBJ1-6; the match to TRBD1 covers 10 bases. CDR3 DNA sequence: TGTGCCAGCAGCCCCGACAGGGGGCTTAATTCACCCCTCCACTTT. This codes for CASSPDRGLNSPLHF. Full variable domain (remainder filled in from reference TRBV7-3 and TRBJ1-6): GAGVSQTPSNKVTEKGKYVELRCDPISGHTALYWYRQSLGQGPEFLIYFQGTGAADDSGLPNDRFFAVRPEGSVSTLKIQRTERGDSAVYLCASSPDRGLNSPLHFGNGTRLTVT.